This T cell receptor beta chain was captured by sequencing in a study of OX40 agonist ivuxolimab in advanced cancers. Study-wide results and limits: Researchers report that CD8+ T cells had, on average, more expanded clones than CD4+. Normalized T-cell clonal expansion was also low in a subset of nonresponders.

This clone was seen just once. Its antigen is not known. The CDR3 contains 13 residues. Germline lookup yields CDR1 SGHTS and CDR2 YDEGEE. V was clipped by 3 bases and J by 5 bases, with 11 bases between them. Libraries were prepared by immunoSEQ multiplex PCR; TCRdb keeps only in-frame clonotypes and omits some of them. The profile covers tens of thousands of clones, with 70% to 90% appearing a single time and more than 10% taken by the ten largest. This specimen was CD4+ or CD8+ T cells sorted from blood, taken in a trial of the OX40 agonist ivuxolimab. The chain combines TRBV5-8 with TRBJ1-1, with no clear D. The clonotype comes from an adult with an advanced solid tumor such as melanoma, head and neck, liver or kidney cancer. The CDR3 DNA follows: TGTGCCAGCAGCTCAATGGGGTCTACTGAAGCTTTCTTT. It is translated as CASSSMGSTEAFF.